These T cell receptor beta chains were read from a single sample in a study of radiotherapy plus CTLA-4 blockade in lung cancer. Method: immunoSEQ multiplex PCR; TCRdb's copy keeps in-frame clones and lacks some. The sample carries fewer than 40,000 clones, 60% to 75% recorded once. This material consisted of peripheral blood, taken from a patient treated with radiotherapy plus ipilimumab. The origin of the receptors is a human donor with non-small cell lung cancer whose response to radiotherapy plus ipilimumab could not be evaluated. The CDR3 runs from the conserved cysteine through the conserved F or W. A D gene is named only where the DNA matches it firmly. Size is stated for part of the rows, as once, few or many counts, or as a class when the clone is expanded.

d_gene	abundance	len	v_gene	j_gene	CDR3nt	CDR3aa
TRBD1	NA	15	TRBV4-1	TRBJ1-2	TGCGCCAGCAGCCCAAACCCGACAGGGGCCTATGGCTACACCTTC	CASSPNPTGAYGYTF
NA	once	12	TRBV28	TRBJ1-4	TGTGCCAGCAGTTTAGTCGTGGAAAAACTGTTTTTT	CASSLVVEKLFF
TRBD1	NA	16	TRBV5-4	TRBJ2-5	TGTGCCAGCAGCTTGGCTGGACAGGGGGCATTAGAGACCCAGTACTTC	CASSLAGQGALETQYF
NA	NA	15	TRBV7-9	TRBJ2-3	TGTGCCAGCAGCTTCGGAGGGACTTTAATAGATACGCAGTATTTT	CASSFGGTLIDTQYF
NA	once	16	TRBV6-5	TRBJ1-2	TGTGCCAGCAGTTACTCGATAGTCCCAGGGGCGTATGGCTACACCTTC	CASSYSIVPGAYGYTF
TRBD1	NA	12	TRBV7-2	TRBJ1-2	TGTGCCAGCAGCCCGACAGGGAGTGGCTACACCTTC	CASSPTGSGYTF
TRBD2	NA	17	TRBV10-3	TRBJ2-7	TGTGCCATCAGACGGACTAGCGGGAGTCATGCGGACTACGAGCAGTACTTC	CAIRRTSGSHADYEQYF
TRBD1	NA	16	TRBV2	TRBJ2-4	TGTGCCAGCAGCTCTGGACAGGGGGGACCCAAAAACATTCAGTACTTC	CASSSGQGGPKNIQYF
NA	NA	13	TRBV2	TRBJ1-2	TGTGCCAGCAGCCGACAGCTGAACTATGGCTACACCTTC	CASSRQLNYGYTF
NA	NA	16	TRBV5-1	TRBJ2-5	TGCGCCAGCAGCTTGGTCGAGGGCTGGGTCCAAGAGACCCAGTACTTC	CASSLVEGWVQETQYF
NA	NA	15	TRBV6-6	TRBJ2-7	TGTGCCAGCAGTCGGACCGGGGTACTAGGAGACGAGCAGTACTTC	CASSRTGVLGDEQYF
NA	few	16	TRBV14	TRBJ2-7	TGTGCCAGCAGCCAAGGGTCGGGACTTAGCTCCTACGAGCAGTACTTC	CASSQGSGLSSYEQYF
TRBD2	NA	18	TRBV4-1	TRBJ2-7	TGCGCCAGCAGCCACACGCCGGGACTAGCGGAAGGGGTTGGCGAGCAGTACTTC	CASSHTPGLAEGVGEQYF
NA	NA	14	TRBV25-1	TRBJ2-7	TGTGCCAGCAGCGAATCGACAGTCTCCTACGAGCAGTACTTC	CASSESTVSYEQYF
TRBD1	few	12	TRBV29-1	TRBJ1-2	TGCAGCGTTGAGTCGACAGGGGGAGGCTACACCTTC	CSVESTGGGYTF
NA	NA	13	TRBV28	TRBJ1-5	TGTGCCCTGGCCAGAGGGAGCAATCAGCCCCAGCATTTT	CALARGSNQPQHF
NA	few	16	TRBV7-9	TRBJ2-6	TGTGCCAGCAGCTTTATAGGAGGGGCTGGGGCCAACGTCCTGACTTTC	CASSFIGGAGANVLTF
NA	NA	14	TRBV5-1	TRBJ1-2	TGCGCCAGCAGCTTGGCCCTACAGGGATTTGGCTACACCTTC	CASSLALQGFGYTF
NA	NA	15	TRBV5-1	TRBJ1-1	TGCGCCAGCACTGGGGGACGGGGGTGGAACACTGAAGCTTTCTTT	CASTGGRGWNTEAFF
NA	few	12	TRBV5-4	TRBJ1-2	TGTGCCAGCAGCTTGTACAGGGAAGGCTACACCTTC	CASSLYREGYTF
NA	NA	15	TRBV15	TRBJ2-3	TGTGCCACCAGCAAACAGGGTTGGGGCATAGATACGCAGTATTTT	CATSKQGWGIDTQYF
TRBD2	NA	15	TRBV18	TRBJ2-3	TGTGCCAGCTCACCAATTAGCGGGAGTGGAGATACGCAGTATTTT	CASSPISGSGDTQYF